A single sample is the source of the 31 T cell receptor beta chains below, sequenced in a study of blood T cell repertoires in COVID-19. Produced via immunoSEQ multiplex PCR; TCRdb's table is partial and in-frame only. The sample contains more than 95,000 clones, about 75% of which appear only once. Material: peripheral blood. The source is a woman in her seventies with acute or convalescent COVID-19.

The CDR3 coding sequence is TGTGCCAGCAGACTGACAGGGGGTAAGATGAGCTATTACTACGAGCAGTACTTC. This translates into CASRLTGGKMSYYYEQYF. The chain has TRBV2 and TRBJ2-7; TRBD1 aligns across 9 bases. This CDR3 comprises 18 residues. Germline V gene sequence: CDR1 SNHLY, CDR2 FYNNEI. With V trimmed by 6 bases and J by 3 bases, 18 bases remained unmatched. The full variable domain, completed using reference TRBV2 and TRBJ2-7, is EPEVTQTPSHQVTQMGQEVILRCVPISNHLYFYWYRQILGQKVEFLVSFYNNEISEKSEIFDDQFSVERPDGSNFTLKIRSTKLEDSAMYFCASRLTGGKMSYYYEQYFGPGTRLTVT.

The V gene is TRBV12-3 or TRBV12-4, the J gene TRBJ1-5; the D is unclear. This CDR3 has 12 residues. Trimming removed 3 bases at V and 4 bases at J, with 4 bases between. The chain's CDR3 is CASSFLNQPQHF. For the CDR3, the DNA is TGTGCCAGCAGTTTCCTGAATCAGCCCCAGCATTTT.

The chain uses TRBV27 and TRBJ1-2, with no clear D. The CDR3 has 13 residues. Per germline, CDR1 MNHEY and CDR2 SMNVEV (reference sequence). V lost 3 bases and J 2 bases, leaving 7 bases between the germline ends. CDR3 protein: CASSFTGNYGYTF. In DNA form, the CDR3 reads TGTGCCAGCAGTTTTACGGGGAACTATGGCTACACCTTC.

J is TRBJ2-1 and V is TRBV27, with 12 bases aligning to TRBD2. This CDR3 has 16 amino acids. Germline CDR1 reads MNHEY; CDR2 reads SMNVEV (reference sequence). V gave up 7 bases and J gave up 8 bases; unmatched junction bases: 12. The CDR3: CASMSRLAGEMYEQFF. CDR3 sequence (DNA): TGTGCCAGCATGAGCCGACTAGCGGGGGAGATGTATGAGCAGTTCTTC.

A few counts support this clone. The gene calls are TRBV21-1 and TRBJ1-4; the D segment call TRBD1 is taken from the table without a DNA check. TRBV21-1 is a pseudogene segment. This CDR3 contains 17 residues. The CDR3 loop is CASSKAIDRIANEKLFF. As DNA, the CDR3 is TGTGCCAGCAGCAAAGCGATAGACAGGATAGCTAATGAAAAACTGTTTTTT.

The chain joins TRBV14 to TRBJ1-1, with a possible D match to TRBD1 (6 bases). The CDR3 totals 16 residues. V shed 1 base and J shed 6 bases, with 18 bases lying between them. From germline, CDR1 is SGHDN and CDR2 FVKESK. The CDR3 sequence is CASSQVGGFLSSEAFF. As DNA, the CDR3 is TGTGCCAGCAGCCAAGTTGGGGGCTTTCTATCTTCTGAAGCTTTCTTT. The complete variable domain, with remaining parts taken from reference TRBV14 and TRBJ1-1, reads EAGVTQFPSHSVIEKGQTVTLRCDPISGHDNLYWYRRVMGKEIKFLLHFVKESKQDESGMPNNRFLAERTGGTYSTLKVQPAELEDSGVYFCASSQVGGFLSSEAFFGQGTRLTVV.

This clone was detected only once. The rearrangement links TRBV24-1 to TRBJ2-7, with D tentatively TRBD1 (6 bases). This CDR3 has 13 amino acids. Germline CDR1 KGHDR, CDR2 SFDVKD. The V end was cut by 9 bases, the J end by 7 bases, with 18 bases between. The CDR3 is CATSGHQPGEQYF. The CDR3 DNA follows: TGTGCCACCTCGGGACATCAGCCGGGAGAGCAGTACTTC.

Regarding this clone: The junction departs from germline at one end; a sequencing error may be responsible. The genes are TRBV7-8 and TRBJ2-3; 8 positions match TRBD1. Germline V gives CDR1 SGHVS, CDR2 FQNEAQ. The CDR3 contains 13 residues. CDR3 nucleotides: TGTGCCAGCAGCACCACAGGGACAGGTACGCAGTATTTT. This codes for CASSTTGTGTQYF.

This clone was counted ten times or more. The chain is built from TRBV25-1 and TRBJ2-2; D is perhaps TRBD1 (7 bases). CDR3 length: 14 residues. Trimming took off 10 bases at V and 9 bases at J, with 21 bases between the two ends. CDR1 MGHDK and CDR2 SYGVNS come from the germline V gene. The CDR3 loop is CATRGDSGVRELFF. CDR3 sequence (DNA): TGTGCCACCAGGGGGGACAGTGGGGTCCGGGAGCTGTTTTTT.

This chain uses TRBV27 with TRBJ1-2; 8 bases are a match to TRBD1. CDR3 length equals 14 residues. Germline CDR1 is MNHEY and CDR2 is SMNVEV (reference sequence). V shed 6 bases, J shed 4 bases, and the junction held 7 bases outside the gene matches. Here the CDR3 DNA reads TGTGCCAGCAGCCCGGACAGGGCGGTCTATGGCTACACCTTC. This gives the protein CASSPDRAVYGYTF.

The chain recombines TRBV6-5 with TRBJ2-5; no clear D gene. Trimming took off 4 bases at V and 0 bases at J, with 12 bases between the two ends. The CDR3 runs 15 residues. Germline V lookup: CDR1 MNHEY, CDR2 SVGAGI. CDR3 protein: CASSSHRGYQETQYF. Here the CDR3 DNA reads TGTGCCAGCAGTTCCCATCGAGGTTACCAAGAGACCCAGTACTTC.

The chain employs TRBV29-1 and TRBJ2-1; 10 bases agree with TRBD2. Germline assignment: CDR1 SQVTM and CDR2 ANQGSEA. V lost 2 bases, J lost 2 bases, and 12 bases stayed unmatched. The CDR3 sequence is 18 residues long. CDR3 nucleotides: TGCAGCGTTGAATCGATTCTTCCGCTAGCGGGGGCCTACAATGAGCAGTTCTTC. Its protein product is CSVESILPLAGAYNEQFF.

The DNA of the CDR3 is TGTGCCAGCAGCTTAGCTAGGGGAATACGGGAGGCTTTCTTT. Translation gives CASSLARGIREAFF. This chain uses TRBV7-9 with TRBJ1-1, with D possibly matching TRBD1 (5 bases). Germline loops: CDR1 SEHNR, CDR2 FQNEAQ (reference sequence). Between the trimmed V and J ends, which lost 0 bases and 11 bases, there was a span of 16 bases. CDR3 length: 14 amino acids.

This clone has a handful of counts. This chain joins TRBV4-1 and TRBJ2-7, with 8 bases lining up with TRBD1. Losses at the gene ends were 1 base for V and 3 bases for J; bases not matched to a gene: 8. Germline CDR1 is MGHRA and CDR2 is YSYEKL. This CDR3 spans 16 amino acids. Here the CDR3 DNA reads TGCGCCAGCAGCCAAGGAGGTAAGGACAGGGTCTACGAGCAGTACTTC. Translating it yields CASSQGGKDRVYEQYF.

The genes are TRBV27 and TRBJ2-6; maybe TRBD2 (7 bases). The CDR3 extends over 14 amino acids. V lost 8 bases, J lost 2 bases, and 10 bases lay in between. Germline V gene data show CDR1 as MNHEY and CDR2 as SMNVEV (reference sequence). CDR3 DNA: TGTGCCAGCTGGGGGGGCACTGGGGCCAACGTCCTGACTTTC. Protein: CASWGGTGANVLTF.

The V and J genes are TRBV4-2 and TRBJ1-1, with D tentatively TRBD1 (6 bases). This CDR3 region has 18 residues. Trimming took 1 base from V and 4 from J, leaving 22 bases between them. Germline lookup yields CDR1 LGHNA and CDR2 YNFKEQ. CDR3 sequence: CASSQGAPGARTGTEAFF. CDR3 bases: TGTGCCAGCAGCCAAGGGGCCCCAGGGGCCCGAACCGGCACTGAAGCTTTCTTT.

This clone was detected once. V is TRBV10-1 and J is TRBJ2-3; 7 positions match TRBD2. With V trimmed by 3 bases and J by 0 bases, 0 bases remained unmatched. Germline V gene sequence: CDR1 WNHNN, CDR2 SYGVQD (reference sequence). The length of the CDR3 is 14 residues. The CDR3 nucleotides read TGCGCCAGCAGTGACGGGGGGAGCACAGATACGCAGTATTTT. Its protein is CASSDGGSTDTQYF.

The chain joins TRBV2 to TRBJ1-1; the match to TRBD1 covers 8 bases. CDR3 length equals 14 residues. The germline CDR1 and CDR2 sequences are SNHLY and FYNNEI. The trim removed 8 bases at V and 0 bases at J, leaving 5 bases unmatched. CDR3 residues: CASCQGAMNTEAFF. CDR3 in DNA: TGTGCCAGCTGCCAGGGGGCGATGAACACTGAAGCTTTCTTT.

This chain connects TRBV29-1 to TRBJ2-5, with TRBD2 as a possible D gene (6 bases). In germline, CDR1 is SQVTM, CDR2 ANQGSEA. V lost 2 bases and J 5 bases, leaving 9 bases between the germline ends. This CDR3 is 12 amino acids long. The CDR3 DNA is TGCAGCGTTGAAAATGGGGGGGAGACCCAGTACTTC. This gives the protein CSVENGGETQYF.

This chain joins TRBV28 and TRBJ1-1, with D perhaps matching TRBD1 (6 bases). Germline V gives CDR1 MDHEN, CDR2 SYDVKM. The CDR3 loop spans 14 amino acids. Trimming cost V 6 bases and J 11 bases, with 22 bases left between them. CDR3 in amino acids: CASSGQLVWELAFF. The CDR3, as DNA: TGTGCCAGCAGCGGACAGTTGGTTTGGGAACTGGCTTTCTTT.

This rearrangement joins TRBV12-3 or TRBV12-4 to TRBJ1-1; no reliable D call. V gave up 0 bases and J gave up 0 bases, with 2 bases separating them. The CDR3 is 13 amino acids. The CDR3 DNA reads TGTGCCAGCAGTTTAGCCTTGAACACTGAAGCTTTCTTT. It specifies CASSLALNTEAFF.

The chain recombines TRBV7-9 with TRBJ2-3; 10 positions match TRBD2. This CDR3 comprises 16 residues. V gave up 4 bases and J gave up 5 bases; unmatched junction bases: 9. The germline gives CDR1 SEHNR, CDR2 FQNEAQ (reference sequence). The CDR3: CASSSQRGGPGDTQYF. DNA for the CDR3: TGTGCCAGCAGCTCCCAGCGGGGGGGCCCGGGAGATACGCAGTATTTT. Full variable domain (missing parts from reference TRBV7-9 and TRBJ2-3): DTGVSQNPRHKITKRGQNVTFRCDPISEHNRLYWYRQTLGQGPEFLTYFQNEAQLEKSRLLSDRFSAERPKGSFSTLEIQRTEQGDSAMYLCASSSQRGGPGDTQYFGPGTRLTVL.

V is TRBV6-5 and J is TRBJ1-6, with D uncertain. Germline V lookup: CDR1 MNHEY, CDR2 SVGAGI. V was trimmed by 6 bases and J by 13 bases, leaving 10 bases between them. The CDR3 runs to 11 residues. CDR3 region: CASSRNPPLHF. CDR3 DNA sequence: TGTGCCAGCAGCAGAAACCCGCCCCTCCACTTT.

The V and J genes are TRBV30 and TRBJ1-1; D remains ambiguous. Germline V lookup: CDR1 GTSNPN, CDR2 SVGIG (reference sequence). The CDR3 runs 13 residues. Trimming shortened V by 3 bases and J by 5 bases, and 13 bases separated the two germline ends. CDR3 DNA: TGTGCCTGGAGCGCGATAGTTGGTACTGAAGCTTTCTTT. As protein: CAWSAIVGTEAFF.

The chain links TRBV25-1 to TRBJ1-5, with 8 bases identical to TRBD1. V was pared by 7 bases and J by 3 bases, with 5 bases of the junction left unmatched. Germline V gene lookup returns CDR1 MGHDK and CDR2 SYGVNS. The CDR3 length is 14 residues. CDR3 protein: CASIVQGDNQPQHF. The CDR3 region has the DNA TGTGCCAGCATCGTACAGGGGGACAATCAGCCCCAGCATTTT.

This rearrangement joins TRBV10-3 to TRBJ2-2, with D possibly being TRBD2 (5 bases). V was shortened by 6 bases and J by 5 bases, with 10 bases between the two germline ends. Looked up from germline, CDR1 is ENHRY and CDR2 is SYGVKD. The CDR3 consists of 13 residues. CDR3 nucleotides: TGTGCCATCAGGGGGAGCGGAACCGGGGAGCTGTTTTTT. Translated: CAIRGSGTGELFF.

This clone appeared once. This chain joins TRBV7-8 and TRBJ1-5; 8 nucleotides agree with TRBD1. V was clipped by 1 base and J by 6 bases; unmatched bases: 11. Germline CDR1 reads SGHVS; CDR2 reads FQNEAQ. CDR3 length: 17 amino acids. CDR3 loop: CASSLGTGGRSGQPQHF. CDR3 nucleotide sequence: TGTGCCAGCAGCTTAGGTACAGGGGGGCGTTCAGGTCAGCCCCAGCATTTT. The full variable domain, with the rest looked up from reference TRBV7-8 and TRBJ1-5, is GAGVSQSPRYKVAKRGQDVALRCDPISGHVSLFWYQQALGQGPEFLTYFQNEAQLDKSGLPSDRFFAERPEGSVSTLKIQRTQQEDSAVYLCASSLGTGGRSGQPQHFGDGTRLSIL.

The gene calls are TRBV3-1 (or the pseudogene TRBV3-2) and TRBJ2-2, with D possibly being TRBD2 (5 bases). Germline V gives CDR1 LGHDT, CDR2 YNNKEL (reference sequence). The CDR3 covers 15 residues. V lost 0 bases, J lost 4 bases, and 9 bases lay in between. The CDR3 loop is CASSQDPGTTGELFF. DNA for the CDR3: TGTGCCAGCAGCCAAGATCCGGGAACCACCGGGGAGCTGTTTTTT.

The chain is built from TRBV12-3 or TRBV12-4 and TRBJ1-6; D unresolved. Trimming removed 10 bases at V and 7 bases at J, with 11 bases between. The CDR3 is 12 residues long. CDR3 bases: TGTGCCACCCGACTCCTAAATTCACCCCTCCACTTT. It yields the protein CATRLLNSPLHF.

This clone was found a few times. The genes are TRBV5-1 and TRBJ1-2; 8 bases agree with TRBD1. The CDR3 covers 15 residues. Germline V lookup: CDR1 SGHRS, CDR2 YFSETQ. V was clipped by 1 base and J by 3 bases; unmatched bases: 5. CDR3 coding DNA: TGCGCCAGCAGCTTGTCCCAGGGGGCGGACTATGGCTACACCTTC. It yields the protein CASSLSQGADYGYTF.

The chain couples TRBV7-9 to TRBJ1-2; D is ambiguous. V gave up 1 base and J gave up 4 bases, with 7 bases separating them. Per the germline V gene, CDR1 is SEHNR and CDR2 is FQNEAQ (reference sequence). CDR3 length equals 13 residues. The CDR3 is CASSLGGRYGYTF. The CDR3 DNA reads as TGTGCCAGCAGCTTAGGCGGGCGCTATGGCTACACCTTC.